The clone carrying this T cell receptor (beta chain) was found a few times. Its antigen is not identified. Template material for amplifying TCR beta CDR3 regions consisted of RNA transcripts. The HTBI primer set was used in a first-round RT-PCR of the TCR CDR3. One entry per CDR3 protein, called by TCRdb with MiXCR from the multiplex PCR reads. Among approximately 480,000 distinct CDR3 sequences, less than 25% were seen once, and the ten largest hold 26%. The study left out patients who had uncontrolled infection, other autoimmune disease, pregnancy or lactation. Clinicians diagnosed patients from clinical symptoms, serum thyroxine and TRAb, thyroid ultrasound and orbital computed tomography. These data belong to a study of T cells in Graves' hyperthyroidism and ophthalmopathy. Study results and caveats: Stable hyperthyroidism was separated from ophthalmopathy by a model based on 13 V-J features. Most thyroid clonotypes expanded above 0.001 were also detected in blood.

The germline V gene has CDR1 SQVTM and CDR2 ANQGSEA. This CDR3 has 11 amino acids. V was pared by 4 bases and J by 4 bases, with 7 bases between. The sequenced material came from blood. This chain connects TRBV29-1 to TRBJ1-1; the D is unclear. This receptor was taken from a man younger than 35 with Graves' hyperthyroidism. CDR3 nucleotide sequence: TGCAGCGTTGCACTGGGCACTGAAGCTTTCTTT. Translation gives CSVALGTEAFF.